This T cell receptor beta chain originates from a study of shared clonotypes between healthy human individuals. The CDR3 is 15 residues long. V was shortened by 4 bases and J by 2 bases, with 15 bases between the two germline ends. The germline V gene has CDR1 LNHDA and CDR2 SQIVND (reference sequence). In the original workflow: From ImmunoSEQ came sequences covering only the junction and carrying no quality scores, so filtering differed. Data came from immunoSEQ multiplex PCR; TCRdb stores just in-frame clones and leaves some out. The V and J calls and clone size were taken over from that table, and D and trimming were inferred from the DNA. This table has a few hundred thousand clones, roughly 72% appearing once.

The sample taken for sequencing was PBMCs. The chain joins TRBV19 to TRBJ2-7, with no clear D. This TCR came from a middle-aged woman in good health. Some clones in this sample may be carry-over from other donors' samples. CDR3 DNA sequence: TGTGCCAGTAGTAGCACTTTTCGACGGCCCTACGAGCAGTACTTC. Residues: CASSSTFRRPYEQYF.